This paragraph covers one TCR beta chain sequence. As yet, its antigen is unknown. The CDR3 is 15 amino acids. Trimming took 6 bases from V and 1 from J; bases not matched to a gene: 7. Germline V gives CDR1 MNHEY, CDR2 SVGAGI. The sample is drawn from a study of cytomegalovirus exposure and HLA in healthy donors. Broader study findings: A later analysis linked a missense variant in DCLRE1C to the trimming of TCR beta V and J genes. A later analysis revealed that TCR association rates differed between HLA loci, peaking at DRB1 and bottoming out at HLA-C. In a later analysis, most CMV-associated TCR beta chains appeared HLA-restricted. An analysis was carried out at a later point. It showed that HLA-associated TCR beta chains were more clonally expanded than equally common non-associated chains.

Use of 60 Vbeta and 13 Jbeta primers characterized the PCR. Assay used: immunoSEQ multiplex PCR; TCRdb lists only in-frame clones, some missing. The data contain 150,000 to 200,000 clones, around 72% of them singletons. The specimen was PBMCs. The receptor comes from a man aged 50-59 years in good health and CMV-seronegative. V gene TRBV6-5 combines with J gene TRBJ1-2, with 8 positions matching TRBD1. The CDR3 bases are TGTGCCAGCAGCCAAAGACAGGGGAGTAACTATGGCTACACCTTC. It encodes CASSQRQGSNYGYTF.